This T cell receptor (beta chain) was identified during a study of CD8 T cells in ankylosing spondylitis. The CDR3 loop spans 15 amino acids. Germline CDR1 and CDR2: LGHDT and YNNKEL (reference sequence). J was trimmed by 4 bases and V by 1 base; bases with no gene match: 7. This clonotype was detected ten times or more. The antigen is not known. The study's findings and limits: Clones linked to the disease showed a CD8+ phenotype. They occurred at relatively low frequencies in peripheral blood. Seemingly characteristic of ankylosing spondylitis blood was a TCR beta motif consisting of fewer than 10 highly homologous variants. In ankylosing spondylitis patients, matched synovial fluid reportedly showed significant enrichment of disease-linked clones.

With molecular barcodes, quantitative 5'-RACE was used to make the TCR beta libraries. TCRdb re-called the 5' RACE reads with MiXCR, one entry per CDR3 protein. In the table there are 250,000 or so distinct CDR3 sequences, roughly a quarter of which are singletons. Sequences were obtained from blood, either unsorted or a sorted T cell fraction (not recorded which). This rearrangement joins TRBV3-1 to TRBJ2-7, with 7 positions matching TRBD1. The TCR originated in a male donor with ankylosing spondylitis or in good health (not recorded which). For the CDR3, the DNA is TGTGCCAGCAGCCAAGGACAAACAGGGGAATACGAGCAGTACTTC. Amino acids: CASSQGQTGEYEQYF.